Following are 31 T cell receptor beta chains from one sample sequenced in a study of T cell changes during pregnancy in multiple sclerosis. Assay used: immunoSEQ multiplex PCR; TCRdb lists only in-frame clones, some missing. The repertoire holds roughly 110,000 clones, with roughly 90% as singletons. The specimen was peripheral blood, collected in the third trimester of pregnancy. These receptors all stem from a female donor with multiple sclerosis, enrolled in a pregnancy study.

The chain employs TRBV4-1 and TRBJ2-5; D gene uncertain. CDR3 length: 12 amino acids. From germline, CDR1 is MGHRA and CDR2 YSYEKL. Deletions cut 0 bases from V and 5 bases from J, with 4 bases between. The CDR3 spells CASSQEEETQYF. The CDR3 bases are TGCGCCAGCAGCCAAGAAGAGGAGACCCAGTACTTC.

The chain joins TRBV30 to TRBJ1-3, with D possibly TRBD1 on 5 matching bases. V lost 7 bases and J 2 bases, leaving 15 bases between the germline ends. In germline, CDR1 is GTSNPN, CDR2 SVGIG (reference sequence). The CDR3 is 14 amino acids. Here the CDR3 reads CASGGAATGNTIYF. For the CDR3, the DNA is TGTGCCTCTGGCGGGGCTGCTACTGGAAACACCATATATTTT.

The CDR3 nucleotides read TGTGCCAGCAGCGGGGCGGGGGTTAGCAATCAGCCCCAGCATTTT. Protein: CASSGAGVSNQPQHF. V is TRBV28 and J is TRBJ1-5; D may be TRBD1 (5 bases). V lost 6 bases, J lost 0 bases, and 12 bases lay in between. Germline CDR1 and CDR2: MDHEN and SYDVKM. There are 15 residues in the CDR3.

Concerning this clone: Other DNA sequences in the same sample also yield this CDR3. The CDR3 spells CASSLDRGKTEAFF. The CDR3 DNA reads TGTGCCAGCAGTTTGGACAGGGGGAAGACTGAAGCTTTCTTT. The V call is TRBV2, the J call TRBJ1-1, with 10 bases aligning to TRBD1. V trimming: 5 bases; J trimming: 5 bases; junction bases outside the gene matches: 5. Germline CDR1 SNHLY, CDR2 FYNNEI. This CDR3 has 14 residues.

This rearrangement joins TRBV18 to TRBJ2-1, with 7 bases lining up with TRBD2. The trim removed 6 bases at V and 6 bases at J, leaving 11 bases unmatched. The germline V gene encodes CDR1 KGHSH and CDR2 LQKENI. The CDR3 extends over 15 amino acids. The CDR3 loop reads CASSRGAGPSNEQFF. The DNA for the CDR3 is TGTGCCAGCTCCCGCGGAGCGGGGCCGAGCAATGAGCAGTTCTTC.

The chain couples TRBV7-6 to TRBJ2-7; TRBD1 aligns across 8 bases. Trimming took 0 bases from V and 0 from J; bases not matched to a gene: 1. The CDR3 consists of 15 residues. CDR1 SGHVS and CDR2 FNYEAQ come from the germline V gene. CDR3 sequence: CASSLAGTGSYEQYF. The CDR3 DNA is TGTGCCAGCAGCTTAGCCGGGACAGGCTCCTACGAGCAGTACTTC.

The table lists this clone with a few counts. The rearrangement links TRBV7-3 to TRBJ2-3, with D uncertain. Trimming stripped 5 bases from V and 9 bases from J, with 12 bases between. Germline values: CDR1 SGHTA, CDR2 FQGTGA. The CDR3 is made up of 12 amino acids. CDR3 sequence: CASSPPGGTQYF. The CDR3 bases are TGTGCCAGCAGCCCCCCGGGTGGGACGCAGTATTTT.

This clone was seen a single time. V and J are TRBV5-4 and TRBJ2-7; 7 bases fit TRBD2. This CDR3 region has 15 residues. Germline CDR1 and CDR2: SGHNT and YYREEE (reference sequence). V lost 0 bases and J lost 3; bases outside the gene matches: 6. In DNA, the CDR3 is TGTGCCAGCAGCTTGGACCCTAGCGGTTACTACGAGCAGTACTTC. Residues: CASSLDPSGYYEQYF.

The count of this clone is one. This chain connects TRBV19 to TRBJ1-2, with TRBD1 matching 8 bases. V lost 5 bases and J lost 4; bases outside the gene matches: 12. CDR1 and CDR2 from the germline V gene are LNHDA and SQIVND (reference sequence). CDR3 length: 16 residues. CDR3 amino acids: CASSPTPRGLGYGYTF. CDR3 DNA sequence: TGTGCCAGTAGTCCCACCCCCAGGGGGCTTGGCTATGGCTACACCTTC.

V usage is TRBV5-1 and J usage is TRBJ1-4, with unresolved D. Germline CDR1 and CDR2: SGHRS and YFSETQ. Trimming shortened V by 3 bases and J by 8 bases, and 11 bases separated the two germline ends. CDR3 length equals 13 residues. The CDR3 DNA reads TGCGCCAGCAGCTCGGAGGAGCGGGAAAAACTGTTTTTT. The encoded protein is CASSSEEREKLFF.

The V gene is TRBV7-9, the J gene TRBJ2-3, with unresolved D. The length of the CDR3 is 16 residues. CDR1 is SEHNR, CDR2 FQNEAQ, per germline (reference sequence). V lost 2 bases and J 3 bases, leaving 15 bases between the germline ends. In nucleotides, the CDR3 is TGTGCCAGCAGCTTAAGTCGGGTTGTTGGGACAGATACGCAGTATTTT. It codes for CASSLSRVVGTDTQYF.

V gene TRBV6-4 combines with J gene TRBJ2-1; D perhaps matches TRBD2 (6 bases). The CDR3 spans 14 residues. Germline CDR1 MRHNA, CDR2 SNTAGT. Trimming shortened V by 5 bases and J by 5 bases, and 13 bases separated the two germline ends. CDR3: CASSRREWNNEQFF. As DNA, the CDR3 is TGTGCCAGCAGTCGGAGGGAGTGGAACAATGAGCAGTTCTTC.

The CDR3 spells CAWRRDRGPTEAFF. For the CDR3, the DNA is TGTGCCTGGAGAAGGGACAGGGGGCCCACTGAAGCTTTCTTT. The V call is TRBV30, the J call TRBJ1-1; 12 nucleotides align to TRBD1. The ends lost 3 bases at V and 4 bases at J; junction bases unmatched: 3. The CDR3 is 14 residues long. Per germline, CDR1 GTSNPN and CDR2 SVGIG (reference sequence).

The chain recombines TRBV4-2 with TRBJ2-5; 8 bases fit TRBD2. The trim removed 0 bases at V and 5 bases at J, leaving 8 bases unmatched. The CDR3 totals 16 residues. Germline CDR1 LGHNA, CDR2 YNFKEQ. CDR3 DNA sequence: TGTGCCAGCAGCCAAGATACCGGGGGGGCCTCGGAGACCCAGTACTTC. The encoded protein is CASSQDTGGASETQYF.

The gene calls are TRBV11-2 and TRBJ2-3; 7 bases are shared with TRBD2. Per the germline V gene, CDR1 is SGHAT and CDR2 is FQNNGV. CDR3 length: 16 amino acids. The V segment lost 5 bases and the J segment 7 bases; nucleotides outside the gene matches: 15. The CDR3 is CASSPPRGGPMNTQYF. The CDR3 coding sequence is TGTGCCAGCAGCCCCCCTAGGGGAGGGCCGATGAATACGCAGTATTTT.

This rearrangement joins TRBV18 to TRBJ1-1; tentative D call: TRBD1 (5 bases). Trimming took off 3 bases at V and 3 bases at J, with 17 bases between the two ends. CDR1 KGHSH and CDR2 LQKENI come from the germline V gene. The CDR3 length is 16 residues. CDR3 region: CASSPNVRTGDTEAFF. CDR3 DNA sequence: TGTGCCAGCTCACCGAACGTACGTACAGGTGACACTGAAGCTTTCTTT.

This clone was observed a single time. This chain links TRBV9 with TRBJ1-1; TRBD1 matches 9 bases. CDR1 and CDR2 (germline): SGDLS, YYNGEE. This CDR3 comprises 16 residues. After removal of 3 bases from V and 5 bases from J, the junction contained 11 bases not matched to a gene. CDR3 sequence (DNA): TGTGCCAGCAGCGGGTACAGGGGGCTGGGGAAAACTGAAGCTTTCTTT. Residues: CASSGYRGLGKTEAFF.

This sequence joins TRBV5-4 and TRBJ1-2; no clear D gene. CDR3 size: 16 residues. Trimming removed 0 bases from V and 4 bases from J, with 16 bases in between. Germline-derived CDR1 and CDR2 are SGHNT and YYREEE (reference sequence). The CDR3 sequence is CASSLEPGSTLYGYTF. CDR3 sequence (DNA): TGTGCCAGCAGCTTGGAACCGGGATCTACTCTCTATGGCTACACCTTC. Combining the CDR3 with reference TRBV5-4 and TRBJ1-2 gives the whole variable domain ETGVTQSPTHLIKTRGQQVTLRCSSQSGHNTVSWYQQALGQGPQFIFQYYREEENGRGNFPPRFSGLQFPNYSSELNVNALELDDSALYLCASSLEPGSTLYGYTFGSGTRLTVV.

This clone was detected only once. The V call is TRBV21-1, the J call TRBJ1-2; the table's D call, TRBD1, was not checked against the DNA. TRBV21-1 is termed a pseudogene. This CDR3 region has 14 residues. This CDR3 reads CASRFRVFVCGYTF. The CDR3 nucleotides read TGTGCCAGCAGATTCAGGGTCTTCGTATGTGGCTACACCTTC.

V usage is TRBV5-1 and J usage is TRBJ2-7, with TRBD1 as a possible D gene (6 bases). Trimming shortened V by 2 bases and J by 2 bases, and 11 bases separated the two germline ends. The CDR3 has 14 residues. Germline CDR1 is SGHRS and CDR2 is YFSETQ. The CDR3 bases are TGCGCCAGCAGCTTCGGCACAGGGCCCTACGAGCAGTACTTC. As protein: CASSFGTGPYEQYF.

Written as DNA, the CDR3 is TGTGCCAGCAGTAAAGCGGGAGGCCCGGCCTACGAGCAGTACTTC. It codes for CASSKAGGPAYEQYF. J is TRBJ2-7 and V is TRBV28; 9 bases agree with TRBD2. V gave up 5 bases and J gave up 2 bases; unmatched junction bases: 7. The CDR3 length is 15 residues. Germline V gene data show CDR1 as MDHEN and CDR2 as SYDVKM.

The genes are TRBV9 and TRBJ2-7; perhaps TRBD1 as D (5 bases). Trimming stripped 4 bases from V and 1 base from J, with 9 bases between. The CDR3 spans 13 residues. Germline V lookup: CDR1 SGDLS, CDR2 YYNGEE. The CDR3 loop is CASSPGQSYEQYF. The CDR3 nucleotides read TGTGCCAGCAGCCCAGGACAATCCTACGAGCAGTACTTC.

This chain connects TRBV7-9 to TRBJ1-2; 8 bases align to TRBD1. Germline CDR1 SEHNR, CDR2 FQNEAQ (reference sequence). CDR3 length: 14 amino acids. Losses at the gene ends were 5 bases for V and 5 bases for J; bases not matched to a gene: 7. CDR3 DNA sequence: TGTGCCAGCAGCCCCTCAGGGGGCGGTTATGGCTACACCTTC. Its translation is CASSPSGGGYGYTF.

The rearrangement joins TRBV27 to TRBJ1-5; 8 nucleotides agree with TRBD1. Germline V gene sequence: CDR1 MNHEY, CDR2 SMNVEV (reference sequence). The CDR3 is made up of 15 amino acids. The J segment lost 4 bases and the V segment lost 2 bases, leaving 4 bases of the junction unmatched. This CDR3 is CASSLHRGNNQPQHF. Here the CDR3 DNA reads TGTGCCAGCAGTTTACACAGGGGGAATAATCAGCCCCAGCATTTT.

This clone was picked up a small number of times. The rearrangement joins TRBV19 to TRBJ2-2; 8 positions match TRBD1. In germline, CDR1 is LNHDA, CDR2 SQIVND (reference sequence). The CDR3 extends over 15 amino acids. Germline trimming cut 7 bases from V and 7 bases from J; bases unmatched to any gene: 11. The CDR3 loop reads CASNPRGQAIGELFF. CDR3 bases: TGTGCCAGTAACCCACGGGGACAGGCTATCGGGGAGCTGTTTTTT.

This sequence joins TRBV27 and TRBJ2-1, with a possible D match to TRBD2 (5 bases). Germline CDR1 is MNHEY and CDR2 is SMNVEV (reference sequence). The CDR3 is made up of 13 amino acids. Deletions cut 3 bases from V and 6 bases from J, with 9 bases between. In DNA, the CDR3 is TGTGCCAGCAGTTTGGGGAGATTCAATGAGCAGTTCTTC. It is translated as CASSLGRFNEQFF.

The gene calls are TRBV5-1 and TRBJ2-5, with TRBD2 identical over 14 bases. V lost 0 bases to trimming and J lost 7 bases; unmatched junction nucleotides: 14. The CDR3 is made up of 19 amino acids. Germline lookup yields CDR1 SGHRS and CDR2 YFSETQ. CDR3 DNA sequence: TGCGCCAGCAGCTTGGAATTCGGACTAGCGGGAGGTTCCGGGGGGACCCAGTACTTC. Translating gives CASSLEFGLAGGSGGTQYF.

J is TRBJ2-1 and V is TRBV28, with 8 bases lining up with TRBD2. J lost 5 bases, V lost 7 bases, and 4 bases had no gene match. The germline gives CDR1 MDHEN, CDR2 SYDVKM. This CDR3 is 13 amino acids long. CDR3 amino acids: CASTTSGNNEQFF. The DNA of the CDR3 is TGTGCCAGCACTACTAGCGGAAACAATGAGCAGTTCTTC.

The chain links TRBV5-1 to TRBJ2-7; possibly TRBD2 for D (7 bases). This CDR3 contains 14 residues. Germline values: CDR1 SGHRS, CDR2 YFSETQ. V shed 4 bases and J shed 4 bases, with 15 bases lying between them. The DNA for the CDR3 is TGCGCCAGCAGCACACAGGGAGGGTCGTACGAGCAGTACTTC. This gives the protein CASSTQGGSYEQYF.

J is TRBJ1-3 and V is TRBV7-6; 8 bases fit TRBD1. The CDR3 extends over 20 amino acids. Unmatched junction bases numbered 13, after V lost 0 bases and J lost 0 bases. The germline gives CDR1 SGHVS, CDR2 FNYEAQ. The CDR3 region is CASSLAGTGQELSSGNTIYF. CDR3 nucleotides: TGTGCCAGCAGCTTAGCGGGGACAGGTCAAGAGCTTAGCTCTGGAAACACCATATATTTT.

The gene calls are TRBV6-5 and TRBJ2-7; TRBD1 agrees at 8 bases. This CDR3 region has 13 residues. Germline CDR1 and CDR2: MNHEY and SVGAGI. With V trimmed by 2 bases and J by 5 bases, 2 bases remained unmatched. The CDR3 protein is CASSYGTGDEQYF. CDR3 nucleotides: TGTGCCAGCAGTTACGGGACAGGAGACGAGCAGTACTTC.